These 21 T cell receptor beta chains came from one sample sequenced in a study of CD8+ T cells in alopecia areata. The sequencing template was cDNA reverse transcribed from extracted RNA. Produced via immunoSEQ multiplex PCR; TCRdb's table is partial and in-frame only. This table holds around 250,000 clones, roughly two thirds found once. Sequenced here: CD4+ T cells sorted from blood, sampled at week 0. These receptors came from a human donor with alopecia areata.

CDR3 DNA: TGTGCCAGCAAGTCGCGGGGATCCAATGAGCAGTTCTTC. Its translation is CASKSRGSNEQFF. The genes are TRBV14 and TRBJ2-1, with a tentative D call TRBD2 (6 bases). This CDR3 region has 13 residues. Between the trimmed V and J ends, which lost 7 bases and 6 bases, there was a span of 13 bases. Germline V gene data show CDR1 as SGHDN and CDR2 as FVKESK. The full variable domain, its missing parts supplied by reference TRBV14 and TRBJ2-1, is EAGVTQFPSHSVIEKGQTVTLRCDPISGHDNLYWYRRVMGKEIKFLLHFVKESKQDESGMPNNRFLAERTGGTYSTLKVQPAELEDSGVYFCASKSRGSNEQFFGPGTRLTVL.

The J gene is TRBJ1-2, the V gene TRBV10-3, with 9 bases fitting TRBD1. Losses at the gene ends were 4 bases for V and 2 bases for J; bases not matched to a gene: 2. Looked up from germline, CDR1 is ENHRY and CDR2 is SYGVKD. The CDR3 length is 14 residues. The DNA of the CDR3 is TGTGCCATCAGTGGGACAGGGGTCAACTATGGCTACACCTTC. Translated, it gives CAISGTGVNYGYTF.

The rearrangement links TRBV29-1 to TRBJ2-7, with D possibly TRBD2 on 5 matching bases. The CDR3 runs to 12 residues. Germline V gives CDR1 SQVTM, CDR2 ANQGSEA. Trimming removed 5 bases from V and 4 bases from J, with 12 bases in between. CDR3 region: CSVLSGGYEQYF. The DNA for the CDR3 is TGCAGCGTTTTATCCGGCGGGTACGAGCAGTACTTC.

The chain links TRBV30 to TRBJ1-3; D might be TRBD1 (6 bases). This CDR3 contains 15 residues. Germline V gene lookup returns CDR1 GTSNPN and CDR2 SVGIG (reference sequence). V dropped 0 bases and J dropped 0 bases, with 9 bases sitting between them. CDR3 in amino acids: CAWSVGTYSGNTIYF. In DNA form, the CDR3 reads TGTGCCTGGAGTGTAGGGACATACTCTGGAAACACCATATATTTT.

A remark on this clone: Germline is not matched at one junction end, which may reflect a read error. The CDR3, as DNA: TGTGCCAGCTCACCCTTAGAAGGGGGGCGCGTCTTC. Protein sequence: CASSPLEGGRVF. V usage is TRBV18 and J usage is TRBJ2-7; the D call may be TRBD1 or TRBD2 (6 bases each). The germline CDR1 and CDR2 sequences are KGHSH and LQKENI. The length of the CDR3 is 12 residues.

This clone was counted only a few times. The V gene is TRBV5-1, the J gene TRBJ2-5; D unclear. Germline loops: CDR1 SGHRS, CDR2 YFSETQ. Between the trimmed V and J ends, which lost 0 bases and 8 bases, there was a span of 11 bases. This CDR3 is 13 amino acids long. CDR3 region: CASSLDGLGTQYF. The CDR3 DNA sequence: TGCGCCAGCAGCTTGGACGGGTTGGGAACCCAGTACTTC. Full variable domain (rest looked up from reference TRBV5-1 and TRBJ2-5): KAGVTQTPRYLIKTRGQQVTLSCSPISGHRSVSWYQQTPGQGLQFLFEYFSETQRNKGNFPGRFSGRQFSNSRSEMNVSTLELGDSALYLCASSLDGLGTQYFGPGTRLLVL.

V is TRBV15 and J is TRBJ1-5; D is unclear. The germline V gene has CDR1 LNHNV and CDR2 YYDKDF (reference sequence). The CDR3 contains 12 residues. The germline V and J ends were trimmed by 3 bases and 9 bases, with 9 bases remaining between them. CDR3 sequence reads: CATSSASGPQHF. DNA for the CDR3: TGTGCCACCAGCAGTGCCTCCGGGCCCCAGCATTTT.

This rearrangement joins TRBV27 to TRBJ2-7; 9 positions match TRBD2. The CDR3 runs 14 residues. Losses at the gene ends were 5 bases for V and 0 bases for J; bases not matched to a gene: 2. Per germline, CDR1 MNHEY and CDR2 SMNVEV (reference sequence). The CDR3 coding sequence is TGTGCCAGCAGTCCAGCGGGGGGCTCCTACGAGCAGTACTTC. Its protein product is CASSPAGGSYEQYF.

The chain is built from TRBV29-1 and TRBJ2-5, with 11 bases matching TRBD1. The CDR3 consists of 17 residues. Germline-derived CDR1 and CDR2 are SQVTM and ANQGSEA. With 6 bases clipped from V and 2 bases from J, the junction kept 14 bases outside the gene matches. CDR3 sequence reads: CSVPHSGDRGVQETQYF. CDR3 bases: TGCAGCGTCCCCCACTCAGGGGACAGGGGGGTTCAAGAGACCCAGTACTTC.

This sequence joins TRBV30 and TRBJ2-1; 9 nucleotides match TRBD1. J was trimmed by 6 bases and V by 2 bases; bases with no gene match: 5. The CDR3 has 14 residues. CDR1 is GTSNPN and CDR2 is SVGIG in the germline V gene (reference sequence). The CDR3 DNA reads TGTGCCTGGAGTAGGGGACAGGGCCCCAATGAGCAGTTCTTC. As protein: CAWSRGQGPNEQFF.

This chain connects TRBV27 to TRBJ2-5; D not certain. Germline assignment: CDR1 MNHEY and CDR2 SMNVEV (reference sequence). This CDR3 spans 16 amino acids. Trimming stripped 2 bases from V and 0 bases from J, with 13 bases between. The CDR3, as DNA: TGTGCCAGCAGTTTAAGGATTATTGCATACCAAGAGACCCAGTACTTC. Protein: CASSLRIIAYQETQYF.

The V and J genes are TRBV30 and TRBJ2-7; D could derive from TRBD1 or TRBD2 (5 bases each). Germline V gives CDR1 GTSNPN, CDR2 SVGIG (reference sequence). The CDR3 is 14 amino acids. V lost 2 bases and J lost 1, with 12 bases in between. The CDR3 bases are TGTGCCTGGAGTTTGGGGGTTCCGTCCTACGAGCAGTACTTC. Its translation: CAWSLGVPSYEQYF.

The chain couples TRBV5-1 to TRBJ2-2; D remains unclear. The CDR3 runs to 14 residues. Trimming cost V 0 bases and J 4 bases, with 7 bases left between them. The germline CDR1 and CDR2 sequences are SGHRS and YFSETQ. The CDR3 region has the DNA TGCGCCAGCAGCTTGGTGGGAATCACCGGGGAGCTGTTTTTT. Its translation: CASSLVGITGELFF.

Details on this clone: The junction and the germline gene differ at one end; a read error may be behind it. The chain joins TRBV4-1 to TRBJ1-1; no clear D gene. CDR1 and CDR2 (germline): MGHRA, YSYEKL. The CDR3 is made up of 15 amino acids. The CDR3 nucleotides read TGCGCCAGCAGCCAAGATTCGGTAGGGAACGCTGAAGCTTTCTTT. Translating gives CASSQDSVGNAEAFF.

This clone was picked up a small number of times. The chain uses TRBV29-1 and TRBJ2-7; D possibly corresponds to TRBD1 (7 bases). Between the trimmed V and J ends, which lost 5 bases and 1 base, there was a span of 12 bases. The CDR3 sequence is 13 residues long. CDR1 SQVTM and CDR2 ANQGSEA come from the germline V gene. The CDR3 loop is CSVIAGGSYEQYF. In DNA form, the CDR3 reads TGCAGCGTTATCGCAGGGGGGTCCTACGAGCAGTACTTC.

The rearrangement links TRBV9 to TRBJ1-6; the D gene is possibly TRBD1 (6 bases). The V end lost 3 bases, the J end lost 9 bases, and 13 bases lay between the germline ends. The CDR3 contains 14 residues. CDR1 and CDR2 (germline): SGDLS, YYNGEE. The CDR3 protein is CASSATDSSSPLHF. The CDR3 DNA reads TGTGCCAGCAGCGCGACGGACAGCTCTTCACCCCTCCACTTT.

The chain is built from TRBV29-1 and TRBJ2-7, with D possibly TRBD2 on 5 matching bases. V was pared by 6 bases and J by 7 bases, with 16 bases between. CDR3 length equals 12 residues. The germline V gene encodes CDR1 SQVTM and CDR2 ANQGSEA. CDR3 amino acids: CSVADEGWEQYF. The CDR3 DNA reads TGCAGCGTCGCGGACGAGGGATGGGAGCAGTACTTC.

This chain links TRBV4-1 with TRBJ2-2; 7 bases are shared with TRBD2. V shed 1 base and J 0 bases; nucleotides not matched to a gene: 5. This CDR3 contains 17 residues. Germline CDR1 reads MGHRA; CDR2 reads YSYEKL. CDR3 sequence (DNA): TGCGCCAGCAGCCAAGTGGTCGCGGGGGCGAACACCGGGGAGCTGTTTTTT. Translating it yields CASSQVVAGANTGELFF.

This clone turned up a few times. The chain combines TRBV18 with TRBJ2-6; 7 bases are a match to TRBD1. This CDR3 is built from 19 residues. Looked up from germline, CDR1 is KGHSH and CDR2 is LQKENI. Trimming took 3 bases from V and 2 from J; bases not matched to a gene: 13. CDR3 protein: CASSPKPGQPYPGANVLTF. The CDR3 DNA sequence: TGTGCCAGCTCACCCAAGCCGGGACAGCCATACCCTGGGGCCAACGTCCTGACTTTC.

This clone was observed a few times. The J gene is TRBJ1-2, the V gene TRBV6-5; D is unresolved. V was cut by 2 bases and J by 3 bases, with 10 bases left in between. Looked up from germline, CDR1 is MNHEY and CDR2 is SVGAGI. The CDR3 consists of 14 residues. In DNA, the CDR3 is TGTGCCAGCAGTTACAGGGTTGTGGACTATGGCTACACCTTC. Protein sequence: CASSYRVVDYGYTF.

V is TRBV9 and J is TRBJ2-1; 8 bases are a match to TRBD2. The CDR3 is made up of 15 amino acids. The V segment lost 0 bases and the J segment 6 bases; nucleotides outside the gene matches: 5. Germline CDR1 is SGDLS and CDR2 is YYNGEE. The CDR3 protein is CASSVAMGLGNEQFF. CDR3 nucleotides: TGTGCCAGCAGCGTAGCTATGGGACTAGGCAATGAGCAGTTCTTC.